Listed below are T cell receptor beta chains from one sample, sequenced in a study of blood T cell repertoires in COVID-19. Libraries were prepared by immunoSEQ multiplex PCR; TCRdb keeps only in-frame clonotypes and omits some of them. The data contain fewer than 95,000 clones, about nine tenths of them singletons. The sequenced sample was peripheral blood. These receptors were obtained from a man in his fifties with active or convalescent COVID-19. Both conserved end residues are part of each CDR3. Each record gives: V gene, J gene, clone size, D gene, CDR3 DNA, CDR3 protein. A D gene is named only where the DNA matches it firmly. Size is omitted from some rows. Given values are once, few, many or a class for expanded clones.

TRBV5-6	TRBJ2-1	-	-	TGTGCCAGCAGCTTAGGGGGTTTCAGCGAGCAGTTCTTC	CASSLGGFSEQFF
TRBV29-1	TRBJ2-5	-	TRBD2	TGCAGCGGGCGGGGGTACCAAGAGACCCAGTACTTC	CSGRGYQETQYF
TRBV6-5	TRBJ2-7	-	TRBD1	TGTGCCAGCTCTCGGGACAGGGACTACGAGCAGTACTTC	CASSRDRDYEQYF
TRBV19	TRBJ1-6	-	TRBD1	TGTGCCACCCAGGACAGGTCCGAGAGGGCCCTCCACTTT	CATQDRSERALHF
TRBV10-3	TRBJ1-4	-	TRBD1	TGTGCCATCAGTGAGCCGCCAGGGGGAGGACTTAATGAAAAACTGTTTTTT	CAISEPPGGGLNEKLFF
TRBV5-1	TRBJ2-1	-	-	TGCGCCAGCAGCTTGCCTCGCCCAACAGGTCATAATGAGCAGTTCTTC	CASSLPRPTGHNEQFF
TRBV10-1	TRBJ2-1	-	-	TGCGCCAGCAGCGCGGGGGCTTTCAATGAGCAGTTCTTC	CASSAGAFNEQFF
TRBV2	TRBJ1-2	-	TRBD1	TGTGCCAGCAGTGAATTAATCCCCCCGGACAGGGGGAATGGCTACACCTTC	CASSELIPPDRGNGYTF
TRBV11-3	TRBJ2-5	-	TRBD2	TGTGCCAGCAGCCCCAGTGGCGGGGGGGGAGAGACCCAGTACTTC	CASSPSGGGGETQYF
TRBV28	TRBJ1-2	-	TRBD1	TGTGCCAGCAGTTTTAGGACAGGGGGCTATGGCTACACCTTC	CASSFRTGGYGYTF
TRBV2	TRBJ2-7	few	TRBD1	TGTGCCAGCAGAACACCGGGACAGGGGGCCAACGAGCAGTACTTC	CASRTPGQGANEQYF
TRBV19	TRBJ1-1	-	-	TGTGCCAGTAGTTCCCCGGGGTCGGGGGACACTGAAGCTTTCTTT	CASSSPGSGDTEAFF
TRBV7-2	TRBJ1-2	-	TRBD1	TGTGCCAGCAGCCGTCTACAGGGGGGAACTGGTGGCTACACCTTC	CASSRLQGGTGGYTF
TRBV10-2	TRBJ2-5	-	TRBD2	TGCGCCAGCAGTAGGACTAGTCGGGAGACCCAGTACTTC	CASSRTSRETQYF
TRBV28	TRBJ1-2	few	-	TGTGCCAGCGTGACCCAGGGTTCTGGCTACACCTTC	CASVTQGSGYTF
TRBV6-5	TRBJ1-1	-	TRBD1	TGTGCCAGCAGCGGTACAGGGGACACTGAAGCTTTCTTT	CASSGTGDTEAFF
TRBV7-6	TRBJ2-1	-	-	TGTGCCAGCAGCCCTGGACTAAACAATGAGCAGTTCTTC	CASSPGLNNEQFF
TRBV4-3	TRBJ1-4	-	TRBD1	TGCGCCAGCAGCTGGGACAGGGCTGCAACTAATGAAAAACTGTTTTTT	CASSWDRAATNEKLFF
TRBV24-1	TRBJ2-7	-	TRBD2	TGTGCCACCAGTGGACGGGGGGGATCCTACGAGCAGTACTTC	CATSGRGGSYEQYF
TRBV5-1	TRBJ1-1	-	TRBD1	TGCGCCAGCATGCGGACAGGGGGCGCTGGGAACACTGAAGCTTTCTTT	CASMRTGGAGNTEAFF
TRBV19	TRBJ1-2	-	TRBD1	TGTGCCAGTAGTAAGGACAGGGCGGGTTTTTTTCGTGGCTACACCTTC	CASSKDRAGFFRGYTF
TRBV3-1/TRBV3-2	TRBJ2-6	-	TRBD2	TGTGCCAGCAGCCAATATACTAGCGGGAGGCTCTCCTCTGGGGCCAACGTCCTGACTTTC	CASSQYTSGRLSSGANVLTF
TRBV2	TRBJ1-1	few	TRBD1	TGTGCCAGCCTACCCCGAGGACAGGCTGAAGCTTTCTTT	CASLPRGQAEAFF
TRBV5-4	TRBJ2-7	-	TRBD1	TGTGCCAGCAGCTTGGGGGCAAGACAGGGGGGAGGTCGATCCTACGAGCAGTACTTC	CASSLGARQGGGRSYEQYF
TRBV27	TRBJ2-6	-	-	TGTGCCAGCAGTTTATCAGGGGCTGGGGCCAACGTCCTGACTTTC	CASSLSGAGANVLTF
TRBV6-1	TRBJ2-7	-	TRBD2	TGTGCCAGCAGTGAGTTGGTCGGGACTAGCGGACACTACGAGCAGTACTTC	CASSELVGTSGHYEQYF
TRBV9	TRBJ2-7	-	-	TGTGCCAGCAGCGTAGCTTCGGCGGAGACCTACGAGCAGTACTTC	CASSVASAETYEQYF
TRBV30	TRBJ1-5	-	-	TGTGCCTGGAGTGTACCGTCGTCGGGCAATCAGCCCCAGCATTTT	CAWSVPSSGNQPQHF
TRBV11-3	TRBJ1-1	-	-	TGTGCCAGCAGCTTAGACAGGTTCACTGAAGCTTTCTTT	CASSLDRFTEAFF
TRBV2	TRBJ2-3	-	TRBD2	TGTGCCAGCACTAGCGGGAGAGTGTGGGATACGCAGTATTTT	CASTSGRVWDTQYF
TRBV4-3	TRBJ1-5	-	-	TGCGCCAGCAGCCAAGAAGACAGCTCCAATCAGCCCCAGCATTTT	CASSQEDSSNQPQHF
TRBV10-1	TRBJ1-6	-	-	TGCGCCAGCAGTGAGACAGGAATTAATTCACCCCTCCACTTT	CASSETGINSPLHF
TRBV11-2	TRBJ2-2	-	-	TGTGCCAGCAGCTATGTAACCGGGGAGCTGTTTTTT	CASSYVTGELFF
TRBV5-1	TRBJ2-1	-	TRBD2	TGCGCCAGCAGGGGACTAGCGGGATATGAGCAGTTCTTC	CASRGLAGYEQFF
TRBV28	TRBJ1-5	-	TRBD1	TGTGCCAGCAGCCCAGGGGGTAATTATCAGCCCCAGCATTTT	CASSPGGNYQPQHF
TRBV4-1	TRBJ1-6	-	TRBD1	TGCGCCAGCAGCCAAGACCAGGGGGCCCTTTATAATTCACCCCTCCACTTT	CASSQDQGALYNSPLHF
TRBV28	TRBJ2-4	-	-	TGTGCCAGCCAAGGGGGGGTAGGCATTCAGTACTTC	CASQGGVGIQYF
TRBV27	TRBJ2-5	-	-	TGTGCCAGCAGTTCGTACCGGGACACCCGAGAGACCCAGTACTTC	CASSSYRDTRETQYF
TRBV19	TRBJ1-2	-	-	TGTGCCAGTAGTCTCTCAGGGTTGGCGTTGGATGGCTACACCTTC	CASSLSGLALDGYTF
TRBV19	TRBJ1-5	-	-	TGTGCCAGTAGTAGGAAACTGTCGGGGAACAATCAGCCCCAGCATTTT	CASSRKLSGNNQPQHF
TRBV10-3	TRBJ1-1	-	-	TGTGCCATCAAGAATCCTAACGCTGAAGCTTTCTTT	CAIKNPNAEAFF
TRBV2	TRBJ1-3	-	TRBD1	TGTGCCAGCAGCCTACTAGACAGGGGAACTGGAAACACCATATATTTT	CASSLLDRGTGNTIYF
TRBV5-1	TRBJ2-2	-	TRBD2	TGCGCCAGCAGCTTGGGTGTCGGGGGGGCGAACACCGGGGAGCTGTTTTTT	CASSLGVGGANTGELFF
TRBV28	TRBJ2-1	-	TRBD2	TGTGCCAGCAGTCCGTTAGCGGGAGTCGAGCGTGAGCAGTTCTTC	CASSPLAGVEREQFF
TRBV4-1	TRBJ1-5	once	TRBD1	TGCGCCAGCAGCCAGGCTTTGACAGGGGGGGCGCAGCCCCAGCATTTT	CASSQALTGGAQPQHF
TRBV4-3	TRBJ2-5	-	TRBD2	TGCGCCAGCAGCCAAGCTACGGGGGGACAAGAGACCCAGTACTTC	CASSQATGGQETQYF
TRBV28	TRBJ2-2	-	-	TGTGCCAGCAGGCTTAGATCTGCCGGGGAGCTGTTTTTT	CASRLRSAGELFF
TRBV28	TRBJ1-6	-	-	TGTGCCAGCAGTTTCCAGGAGGGAGGGAAAAATTCACCCCTCCACTTT	CASSFQEGGKNSPLHF
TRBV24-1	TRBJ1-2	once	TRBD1	TGTGCCACCAGTGCCCGGGACAGATATGGCTACACCTTC	CATSARDRYGYTF
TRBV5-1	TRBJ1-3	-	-	TGCGCCAGCAGCCAAGGGACATTGAGCTCTGGAAACACCATATATTTT	CASSQGTLSSGNTIYF